This T cell receptor beta chain was observed in a study of chemoradiotherapy in HPV16-positive cancers. The study, taken as a whole, reports: For HPV16-positive patients, expanding HPV-responsive T cells associated with longer recurrence-free survival. Candidate HPV-specific clones and E7-related TCR motifs grew in tumor during treatment.

Sequenced by immunoSEQ multiplex PCR; TCRdb stores in-frame clones only, minus some. The sample contains 30,000 to 40,000 clones, 76% of which appear only once. Germline V gene sequence: CDR1 ENHRY, CDR2 SYGVKD. CDR3 length: 12 amino acids. Trimming shortened V by 11 bases and J by 2 bases, and 10 bases separated the two germline ends. Comment on this clone: What it binds is unknown.

This TCR came from a human donor with HPV-associated anogenital cancer. The chain is built from TRBV10-3 and TRBJ1-5; no definite D call. This sample comprised blood, obtained from a patient who underwent chemoradiotherapy. The CDR3 here is CAHSNGNQPQHF. The CDR3 DNA follows: TGTGCCCACTCAAATGGCAATCAGCCCCAGCATTTT.